These 20 T cell receptor beta chains share one sample of origin, sequenced in a study of human T cells and chemical hapten exposure (dated by TCRdb to about 2021). Library method: RACE. TCRdb names NextSeq 500 as the instrument used. TCRdb applied fastp at Q25 and MiXCR to the public reads, then kept only in-frame beta chains. Identical CDR3 protein sequences are pooled into one entry, listed with their most common genes and DNA. Here the sample has approximately 71,000 distinct CDR3 sequences; over 8.5% occur a single time. More than 1.3% of the sample is taken by the ten largest. The label giving this sample's time point can be read as: patch test 3, about 24 weeks after DPC sensitization. The treatment or condition label on this specimen signifies: therapeutic diphenylcyclopropenone sensitization with weekly scalp DPC. The specimen comprised whole blood, sampled in connection with sensitization to the hapten diphenylcyclopropenone (DPC). These receptor sequences come from a woman in her forties or fifties with alopecia areata. Some clones in this sample may be carry-over from other donors' samples.

The table lists this clonotype with a few counts. This rearrangement joins TRBV28 to TRBJ2-1; D is undetermined. The V end was cut by 6 bases, the J end by 4 bases, with 13 bases between. Germline-derived CDR1 and CDR2 are MDHEN and SYDVKM. This CDR3 has 14 amino acids. CDR3 nucleotide sequence: TGTGCCAGCAGCCTCCCGGTCCTGTACAATGAGCAGTTCTTC. It yields the protein CASSLPVLYNEQFF.

A few counts support this clonotype. The CDR3 here is CASRLEGVYTF. The CDR3 DNA reads as TGCGCCAGCAGACTGGAAGGGGTCTACACCTTC. The rearrangement uses TRBV5-1 and TRBJ1-2, with a possible D match to TRBD1 (5 bases). Deletions cut 5 bases from V and 10 bases from J, with 12 bases between. CDR1 SGHRS and CDR2 YFSETQ come from the germline V gene. This CDR3 is built from 11 residues.

This clonotype was counted a few times. The rearrangement joins TRBV4-1 to TRBJ2-3; TRBD2 matches 10 bases. The V gene end was trimmed by 1 base and the J gene end by 1 base; junction bases not matched to a gene: 2. The CDR3 has 16 amino acids. Per germline, CDR1 MGHRA and CDR2 YSYEKL. Here the CDR3 DNA reads TGCGCCAGCAGCCAAGTCCTAGCGGGGGGCACAGATACGCAGTATTTT. It is translated as CASSQVLAGGTDTQYF.

This clonotype was seen only a few times. The chain recombines TRBV28 with TRBJ2-7; tentative D call: TRBD1 (5 bases). Trimming left V 4 bases short and J 6 bases short, with 19 bases between. The CDR3 has 15 amino acids. Germline CDR1 and CDR2: MDHEN and SYDVKM. CDR3 sequence reads: CASSSPPDNRREQYF. CDR3 nucleotides: TGTGCCAGCAGTTCCCCCCCGGACAACCGGCGCGAGCAGTACTTC.

There are a few counts of this clonotype. The chain has TRBV27 and TRBJ2-2; 10 bases are shared with TRBD1. Germline assignment: CDR1 MNHEY and CDR2 SMNVEV (reference sequence). This CDR3 region has 15 residues. V trimming: 6 bases; J trimming: 5 bases; junction bases outside the gene matches: 6. Written as DNA, the CDR3 is TGTGCCAGCAGACCGGGACAGGGGAGGACCGGGGAGCTGTTTTTT. It yields the protein CASRPGQGRTGELFF.

This clonotype was picked up many times. V is TRBV18 and J is TRBJ1-6; D unresolved. There are 12 residues in the CDR3. Trimming cost V 6 bases and J 7 bases, with 7 bases left between them. Germline V gene data show CDR1 as KGHSH and CDR2 as LQKENI. The CDR3 nucleotides are TGTGCCAGCTCGACTCAAAATTCACCCCTCCACTTT. This translates into CASSTQNSPLHF.

This chain links TRBV6-2 or TRBV6-3 with TRBJ2-1; 11 bases are shared with TRBD1. Germline CDR1 reads MNHEY; CDR2 reads SVGEGT. This CDR3 spans 20 amino acids. V was pared by 2 bases and J by 0 bases, with 12 bases of the junction left unmatched. The CDR3 here is CASSYPDGQGAPSSYNEQFF. The CDR3 DNA sequence: TGTGCCAGCAGTTACCCCGATGGACAGGGGGCTCCAAGCTCCTACAATGAGCAGTTCTTC.

This clonotype appeared many times. Here the CDR3 reads CASSLEITGQPQHF. CDR3 nucleotide sequence: TGTGCCAGCAGCTTAGAGATAACGGGACAGCCCCAGCATTTT. The chain links TRBV11-2 to TRBJ1-5; no reliable D call. The CDR3 sequence is 14 residues long. Germline V gene lookup returns CDR1 SGHAT and CDR2 FQNNGV. Trimming pared 0 bases from V and 7 bases from J, leaving 10 bases between.

There are many counts of this clonotype. J is TRBJ2-7 and V is TRBV2; unclear D gene. V was trimmed by 8 bases and J by 2 bases, leaving 16 bases between them. The CDR3 covers 14 residues. CDR1 and CDR2 (germline): SNHLY, FYNNEI. CDR3 nucleotides: TGTGCCAGCGGGCGGCCCCGAATGGCCTACGAGCAGTACTTC. It encodes CASGRPRMAYEQYF.

This clonotype was counted only a few times. The chain couples TRBV11-2 to TRBJ1-1; no firm D call. This CDR3 is 14 amino acids long. Trimming removed 5 bases from V and 4 bases from J, with 14 bases in between. Germline CDR1 reads SGHAT; CDR2 reads FQNNGV. The CDR3 DNA sequence: TGTGCCAGCAGCGAGCGAGTCGGCGGCACTGAAGCTTTCTTT. Its translation: CASSERVGGTEAFF.

This clonotype was seen only a few times. This rearrangement joins TRBV21-1 to TRBJ2-3; the tabulated D call, TRBD1, remains unverified against the DNA. TRBV21-1 counts as a pseudogene. There are 18 residues in the CDR3. The CDR3 DNA reads TGTGCCAGCAGAAATCCTTTGGGGACCGAAACTAGCACAGATACGCAGTATTTT. This sequence encodes CASRNPLGTETSTDTQYF.

This clonotype was recorded at least ten times. The V gene is TRBV25-1, the J gene TRBJ1-4; 11 positions agree with TRBD1. The J segment lost 8 bases and the V segment lost 6 bases, leaving 5 bases of the junction unmatched. The V gene's germline CDR1 is MGHDK and CDR2 SYGVNS. The CDR3 runs to 14 residues. The CDR3 loop is CASRGTGGREKLFF. CDR3 coding DNA: TGTGCCAGCAGGGGGACAGGGGGTCGGGAAAAACTGTTTTTT.

This chain uses TRBV3-1 with TRBJ2-4, with D unresolved. The V gene's germline CDR1 is LGHDT and CDR2 YNNKEL (reference sequence). CDR3 length equals 13 residues. V was pared by 1 base and J by 2 bases, with 3 bases between. In DNA form, the CDR3 reads TGTGCCAGCAGCCAAGCTCCCAAAAACATTCAGTACTTC. Protein: CASSQAPKNIQYF.

This clonotype was seen repeatedly, ten times or more. CDR3 coding DNA: TGTGCCAGCAGCCTCCATAGTGGGAGGGACACCGGGGAGCTGTTTTTT. This sequence encodes CASSLHSGRDTGELFF. This chain joins TRBV27 and TRBJ2-2; 7 bases are shared with TRBD2. The V gene end was trimmed by 6 bases and the J gene end by 3 bases; junction bases not matched to a gene: 10. This CDR3 spans 16 amino acids. CDR1 and CDR2 (germline): MNHEY, SMNVEV (reference sequence).

Points on this clonotype: This may arise from a read error, as a much more abundant clone is one base away. The V gene is TRBV5-1, the J gene TRBJ1-2, with D maybe TRBD1 (6 bases). The CDR3 totals 15 residues. Trimming removed 0 bases from V and 2 bases from J, with 11 bases in between. Germline V gene data show CDR1 as SGHRS and CDR2 as YFSETQ. The CDR3: CASSLVQGPNYGYTF. CDR3 sequence (DNA): TGCGCCAGCAGCTTGGTGCAGGGGCCCAACTATGGCTACACCTTC. The variable domain in full, completed from reference TRBV5-1 and TRBJ1-2, reads KAGVTQTPRYLIKTRGQQVTLSCSPISGHRSVSWYQQTPGQGLQFLFEYFSETQRNKGNFPGRFSGRQFSNSRSEMNVSTLELGDSALYLCASSLVQGPNYGYTFGSGTRLTVV.

This clonotype has a handful of counts. The V call is TRBV6-2 or TRBV6-3, the J call TRBJ2-5; perhaps TRBD2 as D (5 bases). Germline values: CDR1 MNHEY, CDR2 SVGEGT. Deletions cut 2 bases from V and 1 base from J, with 11 bases between. The CDR3 covers 15 residues. CDR3 nucleotides: TGTGCCAGCAGTTACGCGGGCGGACCCCAAGAGACCCAGTACTTC. This gives the protein CASSYAGGPQETQYF.

This clonotype was seen ten or more times. The genes are TRBV10-1 and TRBJ2-1; 8 bases match TRBD2. The ends lost 7 bases at V and 6 bases at J; junction bases unmatched: 11. Germline-derived CDR1 and CDR2 are WNHNN and SYGVQD (reference sequence). The CDR3 has 15 residues. CDR3 sequence (DNA): TGCGCCAGCAATCACGGGGGGGCCGGTTCCAATGAGCAGTTCTTC. This codes for CASNHGGAGSNEQFF.

This clonotype was seen many times. The chain joins TRBV3-1 to TRBJ1-2, with D perhaps TRBD1 (5 bases). Germline loops: CDR1 LGHDT, CDR2 YNNKEL (reference sequence). V was shortened by 1 base and J by 8 bases, with 11 bases between the two germline ends. CDR3 length: 13 amino acids. CDR3 sequence: CASSQATGGGYTF. CDR3 nucleotide sequence: TGTGCCAGCAGCCAAGCAACGGGGGGAGGCTACACCTTC.

This clonotype was seen ten or more times. Written as DNA, the CDR3 is TGCAGTGCTAGAGTGAGAGGAGGGGTATCCTATAATTCACCCCTCCACTTT. Its translation is CSARVRGGVSYNSPLHF. This rearrangement joins TRBV20-1 to TRBJ1-6, with D possibly TRBD1 on 5 matching bases. The germline V gene has CDR1 DFQATT and CDR2 SNEGSKA (reference sequence). The CDR3 covers 17 residues. V was pared by 1 base and J by 1 base, with 14 bases between.

The chain uses TRBV5-5 and TRBJ2-2, with 7 bases aligning to TRBD1. This CDR3 is 14 amino acids long. V was pared by 4 bases and J by 3 bases, with 3 bases of the junction left unmatched. The germline V gene has CDR1 SGHKS and CDR2 YYEKEE (reference sequence). CDR3: CASSPGTDTGELFF. The CDR3 DNA sequence: TGTGCCAGCAGCCCCGGGACAGACACCGGGGAGCTGTTTTTT.